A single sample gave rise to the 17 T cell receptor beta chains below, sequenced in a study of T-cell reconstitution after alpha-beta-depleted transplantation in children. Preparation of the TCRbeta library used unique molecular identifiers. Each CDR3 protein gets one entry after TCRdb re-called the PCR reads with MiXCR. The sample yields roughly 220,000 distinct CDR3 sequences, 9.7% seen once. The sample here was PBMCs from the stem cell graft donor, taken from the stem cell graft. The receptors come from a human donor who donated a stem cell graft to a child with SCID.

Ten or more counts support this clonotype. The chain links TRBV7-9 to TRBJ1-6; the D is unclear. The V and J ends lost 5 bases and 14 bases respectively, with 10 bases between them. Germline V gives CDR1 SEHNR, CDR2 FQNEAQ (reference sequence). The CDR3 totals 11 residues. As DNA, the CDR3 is TGTGCCAGCAGCGCCGGATCGGCCCTCCACTTT. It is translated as CASSAGSALHF. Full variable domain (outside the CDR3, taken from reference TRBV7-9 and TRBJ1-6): DTGVSQNPRHKITKRGQNVTFRCDPISEHNRLYWYRQTLGQGPEFLTYFQNEAQLEKSRLLSDRFSAERPKGSFSTLEIQRTEQGDSAMYLCASSAGSALHFGNGTRLTVT.

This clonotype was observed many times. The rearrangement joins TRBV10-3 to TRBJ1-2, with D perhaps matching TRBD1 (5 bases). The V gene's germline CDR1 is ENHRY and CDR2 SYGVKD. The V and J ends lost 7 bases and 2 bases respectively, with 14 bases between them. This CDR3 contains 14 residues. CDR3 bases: TGTGCCATCACTCCTGACAGACCCAACTATGGCTACACCTTC. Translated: CAITPDRPNYGYTF.

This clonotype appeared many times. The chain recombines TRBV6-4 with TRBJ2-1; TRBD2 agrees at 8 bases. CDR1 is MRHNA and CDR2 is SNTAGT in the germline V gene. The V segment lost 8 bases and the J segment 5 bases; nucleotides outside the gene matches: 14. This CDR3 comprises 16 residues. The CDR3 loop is CASPRSGGVYDNEQFF. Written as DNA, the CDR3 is TGTGCCAGCCCGCGTTCGGGGGGGGTTTACGACAATGAGCAGTTCTTC.

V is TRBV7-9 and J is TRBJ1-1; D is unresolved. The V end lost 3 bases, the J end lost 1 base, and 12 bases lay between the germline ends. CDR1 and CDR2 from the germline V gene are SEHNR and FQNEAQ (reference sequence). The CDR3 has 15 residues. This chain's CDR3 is CASSFDSGRNTEAFF. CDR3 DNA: TGTGCCAGCAGCTTCGATTCAGGACGGAACACTGAAGCTTTCTTT. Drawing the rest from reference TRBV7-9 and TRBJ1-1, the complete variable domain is DTGVSQNPRHKITKRGQNVTFRCDPISEHNRLYWYRQTLGQGPEFLTYFQNEAQLEKSRLLSDRFSAERPKGSFSTLEIQRTEQGDSAMYLCASSFDSGRNTEAFFGQGTRLTVV.

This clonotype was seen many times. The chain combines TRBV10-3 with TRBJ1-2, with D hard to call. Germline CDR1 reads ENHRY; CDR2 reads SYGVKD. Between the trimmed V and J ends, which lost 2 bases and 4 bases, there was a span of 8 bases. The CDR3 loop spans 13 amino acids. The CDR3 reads CAISEQPAYGYTF. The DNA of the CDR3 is TGTGCCATCAGTGAGCAGCCAGCCTATGGCTACACCTTC.

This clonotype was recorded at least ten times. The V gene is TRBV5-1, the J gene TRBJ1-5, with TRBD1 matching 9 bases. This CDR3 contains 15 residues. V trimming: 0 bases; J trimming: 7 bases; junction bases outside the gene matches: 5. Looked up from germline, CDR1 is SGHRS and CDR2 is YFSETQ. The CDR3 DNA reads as TGCGCCAGCAGCTTGGCGGGACAGGGTGGACAGCCCCAGCATTTT. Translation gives CASSLAGQGGQPQHF.

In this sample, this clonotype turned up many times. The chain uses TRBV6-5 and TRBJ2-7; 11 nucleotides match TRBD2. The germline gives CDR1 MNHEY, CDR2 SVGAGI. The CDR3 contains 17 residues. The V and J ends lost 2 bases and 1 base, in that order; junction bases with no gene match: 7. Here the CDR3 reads CASSYQLAGASSYEQYF. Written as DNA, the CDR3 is TGTGCCAGCAGTTACCAACTAGCGGGGGCTTCTTCCTACGAGCAGTACTTC.

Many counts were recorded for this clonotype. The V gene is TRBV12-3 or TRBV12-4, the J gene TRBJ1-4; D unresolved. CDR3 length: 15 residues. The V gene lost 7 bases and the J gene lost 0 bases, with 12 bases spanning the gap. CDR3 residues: CASKLGFATNEKLFF. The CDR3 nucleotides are TGTGCCAGCAAGTTGGGCTTTGCAACTAATGAAAAACTGTTTTTT.

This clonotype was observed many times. The CDR3 DNA reads as TGCAGTGCTAGAGTCGCGGGGCTGAAAGAGACCCAGTACTTC. It translates to CSARVAGLKETQYF. This chain connects TRBV20-1 to TRBJ2-5; the D gene is possibly TRBD2 (6 bases). The CDR3 is 14 residues long. The germline gives CDR1 DFQATT, CDR2 SNEGSKA (reference sequence). V lost 1 base and J 3 bases, leaving 12 bases between the germline ends.

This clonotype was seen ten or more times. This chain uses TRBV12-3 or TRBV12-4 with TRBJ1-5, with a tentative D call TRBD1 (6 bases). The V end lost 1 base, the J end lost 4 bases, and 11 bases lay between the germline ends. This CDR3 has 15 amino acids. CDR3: CASSLGRTENQPQHF. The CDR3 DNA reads TGTGCCAGCAGTTTAGGCCGGACAGAAAATCAGCCCCAGCATTTT.

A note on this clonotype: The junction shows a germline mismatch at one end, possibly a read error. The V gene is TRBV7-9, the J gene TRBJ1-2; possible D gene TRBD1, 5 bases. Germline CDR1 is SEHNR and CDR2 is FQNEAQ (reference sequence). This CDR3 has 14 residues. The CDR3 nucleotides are TGTGCCGGCAGCCCCGGGACGCCAACTATTGGCTACACCTTC. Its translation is CAGSPGTPTIGYTF.

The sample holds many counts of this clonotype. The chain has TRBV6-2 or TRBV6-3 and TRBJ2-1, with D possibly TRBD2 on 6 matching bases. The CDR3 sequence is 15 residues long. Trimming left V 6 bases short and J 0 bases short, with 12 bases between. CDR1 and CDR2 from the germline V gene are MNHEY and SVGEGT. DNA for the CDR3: TGTGCCAGCAGACTCGACGGGAGCTCCTACAATGAGCAGTTCTTC. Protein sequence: CASRLDGSSYNEQFF.

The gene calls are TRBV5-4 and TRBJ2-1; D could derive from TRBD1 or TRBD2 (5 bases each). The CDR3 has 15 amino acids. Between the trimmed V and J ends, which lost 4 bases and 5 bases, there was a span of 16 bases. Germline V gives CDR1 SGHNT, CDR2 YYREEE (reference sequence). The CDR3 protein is CASSTPGARDNEQFF. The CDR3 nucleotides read TGTGCCAGCAGCACCCCCGGGGCCCGGGACAATGAGCAGTTCTTC.

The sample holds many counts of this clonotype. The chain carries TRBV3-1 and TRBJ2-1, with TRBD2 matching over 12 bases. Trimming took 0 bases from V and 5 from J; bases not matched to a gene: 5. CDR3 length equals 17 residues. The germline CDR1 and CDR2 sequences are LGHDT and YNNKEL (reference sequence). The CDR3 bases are TGTGCCAGCAGCCAAGATGGCAGGACTAGCGGGGACAATGAGCAGTTCTTC. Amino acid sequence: CASSQDGRTSGDNEQFF.

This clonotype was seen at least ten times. CDR3 DNA: TGTGCCATCAGTGAGACCACTAGCGGGGGGACGGATGAGCAGTTCTTC. Amino acid sequence: CAISETTSGGTDEQFF. The genes are TRBV10-3 and TRBJ2-1, with 12 bases fitting TRBD2. Trimming at V came to 2 bases and at J to 8 bases, leaving 7 bases not matched to a gene. This CDR3 has 16 residues. Germline V lookup: CDR1 ENHRY, CDR2 SYGVKD.

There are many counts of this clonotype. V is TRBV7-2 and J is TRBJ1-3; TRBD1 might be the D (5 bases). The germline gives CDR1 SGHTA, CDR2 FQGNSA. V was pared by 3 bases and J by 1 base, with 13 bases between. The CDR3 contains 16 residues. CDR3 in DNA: TGTGCCAGCAGCTTCCGCCCTGGGGGATCTGGAAACACCATATATTTT. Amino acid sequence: CASSFRPGGSGNTIYF.

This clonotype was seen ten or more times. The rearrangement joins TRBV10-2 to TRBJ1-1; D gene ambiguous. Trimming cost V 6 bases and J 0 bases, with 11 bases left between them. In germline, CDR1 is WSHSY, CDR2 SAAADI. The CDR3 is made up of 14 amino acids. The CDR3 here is CASSRTVMNTEAFF. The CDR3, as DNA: TGCGCCAGCAGCCGGACGGTAATGAACACTGAAGCTTTCTTT.